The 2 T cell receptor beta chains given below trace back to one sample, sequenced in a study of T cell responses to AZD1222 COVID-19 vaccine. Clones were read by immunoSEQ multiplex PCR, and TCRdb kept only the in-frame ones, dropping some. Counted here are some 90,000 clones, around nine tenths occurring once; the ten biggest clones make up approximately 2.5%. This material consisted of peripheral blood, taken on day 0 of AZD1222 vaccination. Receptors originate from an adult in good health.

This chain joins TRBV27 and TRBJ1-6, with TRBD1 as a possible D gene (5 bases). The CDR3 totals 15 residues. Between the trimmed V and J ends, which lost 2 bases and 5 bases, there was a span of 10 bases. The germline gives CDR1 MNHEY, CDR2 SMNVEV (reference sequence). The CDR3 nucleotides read TGTGCCAGCAGTTTAGGGGCATGGGATAATTCACCCCTCCACTTT. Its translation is CASSLGAWDNSPLHF.

The CDR3 sequence is CASSNLGLGTEAFF. The CDR3 DNA reads TGTGCCAGCAGCAATTTGGGGTTGGGCACTGAAGCTTTCTTT. The chain is built from TRBV21-1 and TRBJ1-1. TRBV21-1 has pseudogene status. The CDR3 is 14 amino acids.